This T cell receptor beta chain was sequenced for a study of T cell repertoires in cytomegalovirus infection. This clonotype was recorded at least ten times. The V gene lost 7 bases and the J gene lost 1 base, with 16 bases spanning the gap. The CDR3 sequence is 14 residues long. Germline-derived CDR1 and CDR2 are SQVTM and ANQGSEA. TCRdb fed the reads into MiXCR, producing one record per CDR3 protein. The sample records hundreds of thousands of distinct CDR3 sequences, around 9.6% being singletons. The material sequenced was PBMCs. The chain has TRBV29-1 and TRBJ1-1; D may be TRBD1 (6 bases). The clonotype was recovered from a human donor in good health (CMV status not recorded). Some clones in this sample may be carry-over from other donors' samples. The CDR3 coding sequence is TGCAGCGCCGCGAGGGGACAAAGGAACACTGAAGCTTTCTTT. It codes for CSAARGQRNTEAFF. Full variable domain (rest looked up from reference TRBV29-1 and TRBJ1-1): SAVISQKPSRDICQRGTSLTIQCQVDSQVTMMFWYRQQPGQSLTLIATANQGSEATYESGFVIDKFPISRPNLTFSTLTVSNMSPEDSSIYLCSAARGQRNTEAFFGQGTRLTVV.